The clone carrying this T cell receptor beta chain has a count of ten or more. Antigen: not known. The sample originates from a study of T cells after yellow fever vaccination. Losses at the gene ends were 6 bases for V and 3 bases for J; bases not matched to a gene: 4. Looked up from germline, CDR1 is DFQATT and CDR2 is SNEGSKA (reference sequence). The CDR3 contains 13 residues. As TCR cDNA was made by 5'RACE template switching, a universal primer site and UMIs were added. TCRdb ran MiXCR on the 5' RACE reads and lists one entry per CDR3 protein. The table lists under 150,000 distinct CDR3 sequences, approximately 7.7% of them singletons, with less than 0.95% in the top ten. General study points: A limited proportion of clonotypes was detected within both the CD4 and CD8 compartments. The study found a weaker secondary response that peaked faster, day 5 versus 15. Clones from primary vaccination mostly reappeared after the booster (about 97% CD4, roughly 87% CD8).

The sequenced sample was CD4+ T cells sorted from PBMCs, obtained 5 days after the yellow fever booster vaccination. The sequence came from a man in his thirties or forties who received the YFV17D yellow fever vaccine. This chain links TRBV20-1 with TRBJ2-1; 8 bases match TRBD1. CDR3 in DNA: TGCAGTGCCCGGACAGGGAGCTACAATGAGCAGTTCTTC. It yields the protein CSARTGSYNEQFF.